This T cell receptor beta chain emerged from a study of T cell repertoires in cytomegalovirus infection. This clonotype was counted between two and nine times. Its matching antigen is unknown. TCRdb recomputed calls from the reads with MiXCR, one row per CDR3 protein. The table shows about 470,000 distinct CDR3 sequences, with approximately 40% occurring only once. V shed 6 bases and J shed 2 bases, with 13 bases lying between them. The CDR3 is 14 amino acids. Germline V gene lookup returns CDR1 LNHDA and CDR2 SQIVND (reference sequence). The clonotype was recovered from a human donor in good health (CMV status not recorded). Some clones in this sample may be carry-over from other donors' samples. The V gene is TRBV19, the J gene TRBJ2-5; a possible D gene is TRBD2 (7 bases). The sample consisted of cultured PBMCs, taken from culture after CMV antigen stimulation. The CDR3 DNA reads TGTGCCAGTAGCATCGGGGGGCGACAAGAGACCCAGTACTTC. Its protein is CASSIGGRQETQYF.